This TCR beta chain was retrieved from a study of blood T cell repertoires in COVID-19 (dated by TCRdb to the early 2020s). Describing the broader study: Samples covering the acute and convalescent phases of COVID-19 were provided by collaborators in the United States, Italy and Spain. Nearly every sample came with metadata listing a de-identified subject ID, COVID-19 status, age in years and sex. Subjects who had been exposed to COVID-19, were actively infected with it, or had recovered from it provided the deeply sampled blood TCRbeta repertoires that made up the dataset. The prospective study material was composed of cDNA or gDNA derived from T cells, B-cell-depleted T cells, or PBMCs. The repertoires were released in a freely available public database meant as a resource for research on the immune response to SARS-CoV-2. Samples came from the ongoing ImmuneRACE study (first 160 participants) plus 1,254 subjects from 6 global collaborators. Where available, HLA class I and class II types were obtained from metadata supplied by the sample provider rather than from assay-based typing. Overall study outcomes, separate from this receptor: The quantity of clinical and demographic metadata differed by source and by participant and was supplied without curation.

TCRbeta CDR3 regions were amplified from genomic DNA by means of the immunoSEQ Assay, a bias-controlled multiplex PCR. On the authors' methods: Nucleated cell counts per sample were estimated from amplification of reference gene primers within the assay. Sequence reads were collapsed and filtered to measure the absolute abundance of every unique TCRbeta CDR3 rearrangement. For each sample, productive Simpson clonality was calculated by taking the square root of Simpson's diversity index across productive rearrangements. TCRdb limited this immuneACCESS table to in-frame rearrangements with V and J called. A share of clones is missing; checked studies link under half to unresolved V genes, and the rest is unexplained. That table supplies the V and J calls and clone size; D and trimming were determined from the DNA. Across this sample there are a few hundred thousand clones, with about nine tenths seen only once. The top ten hold about 1.7% of the sample.

Turning to this clone: The antigen it binds to is not known. Base qualities are not at hand, and no much larger clone is one base apart.

Participants in the prospective study were enrolled through a virtual design, were aged about 18 to 89 years, and lived in under 25 United States geographic areas. In the prospective study, participants were assigned to cohorts based on the clinical history participants reported in a screening survey and a study questionnaire. For ImmuneRACE Cohort 3, a participant was defined as recovered based on two consecutive negative NP/OP PCR tests, clearance by a healthcare professional, or resolution of symptoms. In the prospective study, mobile phlebotomists collected whole blood, serum and a nasopharyngeal or oropharyngeal swab from each participant. Additional blood draws and questionnaires over an approximately two-month period could optionally be provided by prospective study participants. Blood samples from the prospective study were shipped frozen or at room temperature prior to DNA extraction.

Inclusive of the bounding cysteine and phenylalanine, the CDR3 is 13 residues long. Just the 39-base CDR3 DNA is kept, in frame starting at base 1. V gives up 1 base and J gives up 5 bases, and the segment between their germline ends measures 8 bases. The germline V gene gives CDR1 as SGHTA and CDR2 as FQGNSA. The sequenced sample was PBMCs or T cells enriched from blood (not recorded which). The clonotype comes from a woman aged 25 to 39 who had recovered from COVID-19. Rearrangement joined TRBV7-2 to TRBJ2-5; the D gene lacks a confident call. DNA sequence: TGTGCCAGCAGCTTAGAGATCCAGGAGACCCAGTACTTC. Translated, it reads CASSLEIQETQYF.